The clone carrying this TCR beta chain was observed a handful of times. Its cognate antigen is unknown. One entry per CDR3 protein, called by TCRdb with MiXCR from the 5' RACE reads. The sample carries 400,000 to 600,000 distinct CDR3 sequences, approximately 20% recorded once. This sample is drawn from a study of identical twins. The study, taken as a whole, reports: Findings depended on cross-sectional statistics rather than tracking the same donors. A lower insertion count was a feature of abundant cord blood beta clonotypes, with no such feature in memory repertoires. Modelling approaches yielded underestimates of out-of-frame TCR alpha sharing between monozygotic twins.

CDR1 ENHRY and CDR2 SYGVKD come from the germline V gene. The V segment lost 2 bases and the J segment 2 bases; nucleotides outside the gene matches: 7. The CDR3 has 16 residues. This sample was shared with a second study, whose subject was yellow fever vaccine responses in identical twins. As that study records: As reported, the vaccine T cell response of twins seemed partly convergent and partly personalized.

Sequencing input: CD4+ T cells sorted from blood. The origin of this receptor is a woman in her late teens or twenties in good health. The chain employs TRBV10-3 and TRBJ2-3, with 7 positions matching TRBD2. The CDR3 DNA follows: TGTGCCATCAGTGAGACTAATAGCGGGCTCACAGATACGCAGTATTTT. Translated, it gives CAISETNSGLTDTQYF.